Below are 21 T cell receptor beta chains sequenced from a single sample in a study of CD8 T cells in Susac syndrome. Reverse transcription used roughly 0.45 to 1 ug RNA and random hexamers. Each CDR3 protein is one row after TCRdb ran MiXCR on the immunoSEQ multiplex PCR reads. The top ten hold around 0.15% of the sample, which has 200,000 to 250,000 distinct CDR3 sequences, about 90% seen once. Specimen: CD8+ T cells from PBMCs. Source of these receptors: a human donor with multiple sclerosis.

The V and J genes are TRBV24-1 and TRBJ2-1; D might be TRBD1 (6 bases). The V end was cut by 9 bases, the J end by 15 bases, with 17 bases between. The V gene's germline CDR1 is KGHDR and CDR2 SFDVKD. The CDR3 consists of 11 residues. The CDR3 DNA follows: TGTGCCACCGGCAGCGAGCAGGGGTCGTTCTTC. Translating it yields CATGSEQGSFF.

The V gene is TRBV20-1, the J gene TRBJ1-1; 8 bases match TRBD1. The J segment lost 6 bases and the V segment lost 1 base, leaving 22 bases of the junction unmatched. From germline, CDR1 is DFQATT and CDR2 SNEGSKA (reference sequence). The CDR3 length is 19 residues. CDR3 nucleotides: TGCAGTGCTAGAGGCCAGGGGGCGTGGGGGGTAATAGGGTACCCTGAAGCTTTCTTT. This sequence encodes CSARGQGAWGVIGYPEAFF.

This clonotype occurred a few times. The V call is TRBV19, the J call TRBJ2-2, with unresolved D. Trimming took 6 bases from V and 8 from J, leaving 7 bases between them. CDR3 length: 11 amino acids. Per the germline V gene, CDR1 is LNHDA and CDR2 is SQIVND (reference sequence). The CDR3 sequence is CASSYSGELFF. Here the CDR3 DNA reads TGTGCCAGTAGCTACAGTGGGGAGCTGTTTTTT.

J is TRBJ2-1 and V is TRBV7-9; D could derive from TRBD1 or TRBD2 (5 bases each). Trimming removed 5 bases from V and 10 bases from J, with 18 bases in between. Germline assignment: CDR1 SEHNR and CDR2 FQNEAQ (reference sequence). This CDR3 has 14 residues. The CDR3 region is CASSRGTKGGEQFF. CDR3 bases: TGTGCCAGCAGCCGAGGGACCAAGGGTGGGGAGCAGTTCTTC.

This clonotype was counted once. The chain employs TRBV7-9 and TRBJ2-7; no firm D call. V lost 3 bases and J lost 3, with 9 bases in between. The CDR3 contains 13 residues. Germline assignment: CDR1 SEHNR and CDR2 FQNEAQ (reference sequence). The CDR3 loop reads CASSFLGSYEQYF. CDR3 nucleotide sequence: TGTGCCAGCAGCTTTCTCGGCAGCTACGAGCAGTACTTC.

This clonotype appeared a single time. The chain has TRBV7-9 and TRBJ2-5; 8 nucleotides agree with TRBD2. Trimming removed 4 bases from V and 0 bases from J; junction bases left unmatched: 7. Germline assignment: CDR1 SEHNR and CDR2 FQNEAQ (reference sequence). There are 16 residues in the CDR3. This chain's CDR3 is CASSSWERGYQETQYF. The CDR3 DNA sequence: TGTGCCAGCAGCTCGTGGGAGCGGGGGTACCAAGAGACCCAGTACTTC.

The rearrangement joins TRBV18 to TRBJ1-1; maybe TRBD1 (6 bases). Germline loops: CDR1 KGHSH, CDR2 LQKENI. V dropped 3 bases and J dropped 2 bases, with 13 bases sitting between them. This CDR3 contains 15 residues. The CDR3 loop is CASSPSPGHNTEAFF. The CDR3 coding sequence is TGTGCCAGCTCACCCAGCCCGGGACACAACACTGAAGCTTTCTTT. The variable domain in full, with the rest retrieved from reference TRBV18 and TRBJ1-1, is NAGVMQNPRHLVRRRGQEARLRCSPMKGHSHVYWYRQLPEEGLKFMVYLQKENIIDESGMPKERFSAEFPKEGPSILRIQQVVRGDSAAYFCASSPSPGHNTEAFFGQGTRLTVV.

The chain joins TRBV7-9 to TRBJ2-1; 7 nucleotides match TRBD1. Trimming at V came to 1 base and at J to 3 bases, leaving 9 bases not matched to a gene. The CDR3 length is 17 residues. Per germline, CDR1 SEHNR and CDR2 FQNEAQ (reference sequence). CDR3 nucleotide sequence: TGTGCCAGCAGCTTAGAGAAGGGGACAGCAGTCTACAATGAGCAGTTCTTC. Translation: CASSLEKGTAVYNEQFF. Filled out from reference TRBV7-9 and TRBJ2-1, the complete variable domain reads DTGVSQNPRHKITKRGQNVTFRCDPISEHNRLYWYRQTLGQGPEFLTYFQNEAQLEKSRLLSDRFSAERPKGSFSTLEIQRTEQGDSAMYLCASSLEKGTAVYNEQFFGPGTRLTVL.

The chain couples TRBV2 to TRBJ2-2; 9 positions match TRBD1. The trim removed 6 bases at V and 6 bases at J, leaving 8 bases unmatched. The CDR3 extends over 15 amino acids. Germline values: CDR1 SNHLY, CDR2 FYNNEI. This CDR3 reads CASSYWTGESGELFF. The CDR3 DNA is TGTGCCAGCAGCTATTGGACAGGGGAGTCCGGGGAGCTGTTTTTT.

The gene calls are TRBV6-6 and TRBJ1-4, with TRBD1 identical over 9 bases. CDR1 is MNHNY, CDR2 SVGAGI, per germline (reference sequence). The V and J ends lost 2 bases and 8 bases, in that order; junction bases with no gene match: 9. The CDR3 is made up of 16 amino acids. The CDR3 is CASSYVLGQGDEKLFF. CDR3 in DNA: TGTGCCAGCAGTTACGTGTTGGGACAGGGAGACGAAAAACTGTTTTTT.

This chain uses TRBV4-1 with TRBJ2-5; D is possibly TRBD1 (6 bases). This CDR3 has 15 residues. Germline CDR1 reads MGHRA; CDR2 reads YSYEKL. V gave up 0 bases and J gave up 1 base, with 9 bases separating them. The CDR3 loop reads CASSQEGQLQETQYF. DNA of the CDR3: TGCGCCAGCAGCCAAGAAGGACAGCTCCAAGAGACCCAGTACTTC.

The gene calls are TRBV6-5 and TRBJ2-1; D possibly corresponds to TRBD2 (5 bases). Germline values: CDR1 MNHEY, CDR2 SVGAGI. This CDR3 spans 19 amino acids. Trimming stripped 0 bases from V and 0 bases from J, with 18 bases between. This CDR3 reads CASSYSISSGPFSYNEQFF. The CDR3 DNA follows: TGTGCCAGCAGTTACTCGATATCCAGCGGTCCTTTCTCCTACAATGAGCAGTTCTTC.

This chain uses TRBV7-6 with TRBJ2-1; 9 nucleotides align to TRBD1. The CDR3 covers 17 residues. After removal of 3 bases from V and 5 bases from J, the junction contained 11 bases not matched to a gene. Germline CDR1 is SGHVS and CDR2 is FNYEAQ. This chain's CDR3 is CASSFADTGGPNNEQFF. The CDR3 nucleotides read TGTGCCAGCAGCTTTGCCGACACAGGGGGCCCGAACAATGAGCAGTTCTTC. Complete variable domain (other parts from reference TRBV7-6 and TRBJ2-1): GAGVSQSPRYKVTKRGQDVALRCDPISGHVSLYWYRQALGQGPEFLTYFNYEAQQDKSGLPNDRFSAERPEGSISTLTIQRTEQRDSAMYRCASSFADTGGPNNEQFFGPGTRLTVL.

V is TRBV19 and J is TRBJ2-6; D remains ambiguous. The CDR3 runs 12 residues. CDR1 and CDR2 from the germline V gene are LNHDA and SQIVND (reference sequence). V lost 3 bases, J lost 9 bases, and 6 bases lay in between. CDR3 residues: CASSIPLNVLTF. The DNA for the CDR3 is TGTGCCAGTAGTATCCCCCTCAACGTCCTGACTTTC.

This rearrangement joins TRBV2 to TRBJ2-1, with 10 bases fitting TRBD1. CDR1 SNHLY and CDR2 FYNNEI come from the germline V gene. V shed 7 bases and J 7 bases; nucleotides not matched to a gene: 10. The length of the CDR3 is 15 residues. The CDR3 loop is CASKGDRGRLNEQFF. In nucleotides, the CDR3 is TGTGCCAGCAAGGGGGACAGGGGACGGTTGAATGAGCAGTTCTTC.

The chain couples TRBV15 to TRBJ2-3; perhaps TRBD1 as D (6 bases). Germline CDR1 and CDR2: LNHNV and YYDKDF (reference sequence). Trimming pared 1 base from V and 0 bases from J, leaving 20 bases between. This CDR3 is 19 amino acids long. Here the CDR3 reads CATSRGYLETGRSTDTQYF. The CDR3 region has the DNA TGTGCCACCAGCAGAGGATATCTGGAGACAGGACGTAGCACAGATACGCAGTATTTT.

The chain uses TRBV28 and TRBJ2-3; no clear D. The CDR3 runs to 13 residues. Looked up from germline, CDR1 is MDHEN and CDR2 is SYDVKM. Trimming cost V 3 bases and J 3 bases, with 7 bases left between them. CDR3 DNA sequence: TGTGCCAGCAGTTTCCGGCTTACAGATACGCAGTATTTT. Its protein product is CASSFRLTDTQYF.

This rearrangement joins TRBV5-1 to TRBJ1-6; D remains ambiguous. Germline V gene lookup returns CDR1 SGHRS and CDR2 YFSETQ. The CDR3 sequence is 13 residues long. The germline V and J ends were trimmed by 0 bases and 9 bases, with 7 bases remaining between them. CDR3 protein: CASSLDSASPLHF. Written as DNA, the CDR3 is TGCGCCAGCAGCTTGGATTCAGCTTCACCCCTCCACTTT.

The chain employs TRBV7-8 and TRBJ2-1, with 8 positions matching TRBD1. The CDR3 consists of 16 residues. The germline V gene has CDR1 SGHVS and CDR2 FQNEAQ. After removal of 1 base from V and 0 bases from J, the junction contained 2 bases not matched to a gene. CDR3 loop: CASSLGGQASYNEQFF. CDR3 DNA: TGTGCCAGCAGCTTAGGGGGACAGGCCTCCTACAATGAGCAGTTCTTC. Complete variable domain (other parts from reference TRBV7-8 and TRBJ2-1): GAGVSQSPRYKVAKRGQDVALRCDPISGHVSLFWYQQALGQGPEFLTYFQNEAQLDKSGLPSDRFFAERPEGSVSTLKIQRTQQEDSAVYLCASSLGGQASYNEQFFGPGTRLTVL.

J is TRBJ2-1 and V is TRBV5-6; TRBD2 might be the D (5 bases). Trimming stripped 0 bases from V and 7 bases from J, with 11 bases between. The CDR3 consists of 14 residues. The germline gives CDR1 SGHDT, CDR2 YYEEEE. The CDR3 sequence: CASSLADYLNEQFF. Written as DNA, the CDR3 is TGTGCCAGCAGCTTGGCAGACTACCTTAATGAGCAGTTCTTC.

This clonotype was recorded only once. The genes are TRBV18 and TRBJ2-5; 8 nucleotides align to TRBD2. Germline V CDR1 and CDR2: KGHSH, LQKENI. The V gene end was trimmed by 6 bases and the J gene end by 0 bases; junction bases not matched to a gene: 6. There are 15 residues in the CDR3. CDR3 protein: CASSPEAGDQETQYF. CDR3 coding DNA: TGTGCCAGCTCTCCAGAAGCGGGAGACCAAGAGACCCAGTACTTC.